The 24 T cell receptor beta chains below all came from one sample that was sequenced in a study of T cells in Graves' hyperthyroidism and ophthalmopathy. The source material, RNA transcripts, was used to amplify TCR beta CDR3 regions. Using the HTBI primer set, a first-round RT-PCR was run on the TCR CDR3. TCRdb analysed the multiplex PCR reads with MiXCR anew, one entry per CDR3 protein. The sample holds 300,000 to 400,000 distinct CDR3 sequences, around 20% seen once. The sample comprised blood. These receptors were obtained from a woman between 45 and 65 years old with Graves' hyperthyroidism.

V usage is TRBV2 and J usage is TRBJ2-2, with a possible D match to TRBD1 (6 bases). V lost 6 bases and J 2 bases, leaving 22 bases between the germline ends. Per the germline V gene, CDR1 is SNHLY and CDR2 is FYNNEI. The CDR3 contains 18 residues. CDR3 in amino acids: CASSQRVSDRLNTGELFF. The CDR3 coding sequence is TGTGCCAGCAGCCAACGGGTCTCCGACAGGCTAAACACCGGGGAGCTGTTTTTT. The variable domain in full, completed from reference TRBV2 and TRBJ2-2, reads EPEVTQTPSHQVTQMGQEVILRCVPISNHLYFYWYRQILGQKVEFLVSFYNNEISEKSEIFDDQFSVERPDGSNFTLKIRSTKLEDSAMYFCASSQRVSDRLNTGELFFGEGSRLTVL.

For the CDR3, the DNA is TGCAGTGCTAGAGATCCCCGCTCCTCCTACGAGCAGTACTTC. As protein: CSARDPRSSYEQYF. V usage is TRBV20-1 and J usage is TRBJ2-7; D not certain. The V and J ends lost 0 bases and 0 bases respectively, with 9 bases between them. CDR1 and CDR2 from the germline V gene are DFQATT and SNEGSKA (reference sequence). This CDR3 has 14 residues.

The chain has TRBV7-9 and TRBJ2-1; 10 nucleotides line up with TRBD1. The germline CDR1 and CDR2 sequences are SEHNR and FQNEAQ (reference sequence). The CDR3 is 16 residues long. With 5 bases clipped from V and 1 base from J, the junction kept 5 bases outside the gene matches. The CDR3 is CASSSTGQGSYNEQFF. The CDR3, as DNA: TGTGCCAGCAGCAGCACGGGACAGGGGTCCTACAATGAGCAGTTCTTC. Full variable domain (missing parts from reference TRBV7-9 and TRBJ2-1): DTGVSQNPRHKITKRGQNVTFRCDPISEHNRLYWYRQTLGQGPEFLTYFQNEAQLEKSRLLSDRFSAERPKGSFSTLEIQRTEQGDSAMYLCASSSTGQGSYNEQFFGPGTRLTVL.

There are a few counts of this clonotype. The chain joins TRBV5-4 to TRBJ2-1, with D maybe TRBD2 (6 bases). Germline loops: CDR1 SGHNT, CDR2 YYREEE (reference sequence). Trimming left V 4 bases short and J 3 bases short, with 20 bases between. The CDR3 contains 17 residues. CDR3 residues: CASSLQRGGIFYNEQFF. The CDR3 bases are TGTGCCAGCAGCCTCCAAAGGGGCGGGATATTCTACAATGAGCAGTTCTTC.

The chain uses TRBV12-3 or TRBV12-4 and TRBJ2-7, with D perhaps given as TRBD1 or TRBD2 (6 bases each). The CDR3 runs to 13 residues. Deletions cut 4 bases from V and 6 bases from J, with 13 bases between. CDR3 protein: CASSSGGLSEQYF. The CDR3, as DNA: TGTGCCAGCAGTTCCGGGGGCCTTTCCGAGCAGTACTTC.

This clonotype came up many times. The chain joins TRBV12-3 or TRBV12-4 to TRBJ1-1; D is perhaps TRBD1 (6 bases). Trimming pared 6 bases from V and 0 bases from J, leaving 8 bases between. CDR3 length: 13 amino acids. In nucleotides, the CDR3 is TGTGCCAGCAGGGGGGCGGTGAACACTGAAGCTTTCTTT. It codes for CASRGAVNTEAFF.

The chain joins TRBV11-2 to TRBJ2-7, with 7 bases that match TRBD2. Trimming at V came to 6 bases and at J to 7 bases, leaving 15 bases not matched to a gene. CDR1 and CDR2 from the germline V gene are SGHAT and FQNNGV. This CDR3 comprises 15 residues. CDR3 loop: CASSNFYAGAREQYF. In DNA form, the CDR3 reads TGTGCCAGCAGTAATTTCTACGCGGGAGCCAGGGAGCAGTACTTC. The variable domain in full, with the rest retrieved from reference TRBV11-2 and TRBJ2-7, is EAGVAQSPRYKIIEKRQSVAFWCNPISGHATLYWYQQILGQGPKLLIQFQNNGVVDDSQLPKDRFSAERLKGVDSTLKIQPAKLEDSAVYLCASSNFYAGAREQYFGPGTRLTVT.

The V gene is TRBV20-1, the J gene TRBJ1-2, with a tentative D call TRBD1 (5 bases). The CDR3 contains 14 residues. The V end lost 0 bases, the J end lost 4 bases, and 12 bases lay between the germline ends. Germline loops: CDR1 DFQATT, CDR2 SNEGSKA (reference sequence). The CDR3 here is CSARDRGSPYGYTF. The CDR3 bases are TGCAGTGCTAGAGATCGGGGGTCCCCCTATGGCTACACCTTC.

The J gene is TRBJ2-7, the V gene TRBV29-1, with 8 bases that match TRBD1. The V gene end was trimmed by 2 bases and the J gene end by 1 base; junction bases not matched to a gene: 4. Germline assignment: CDR1 SQVTM and CDR2 ANQGSEA. This CDR3 spans 14 amino acids. CDR3 sequence (DNA): TGCAGCGTTGAAATAGGACAGGGATCCTACGAGCAGTACTTC. It translates to CSVEIGQGSYEQYF.

This clonotype appeared many times. The chain is built from TRBV3-1 and TRBJ2-3; D not resolved. The CDR3 totals 16 residues. CDR1 LGHDT and CDR2 YNNKEL come from the germline V gene (reference sequence). V lost 0 bases and J lost 3, with 13 bases in between. CDR3 DNA sequence: TGTGCCAGCAGCCAAGATGGCGGAATTAGGACAGATACGCAGTATTTT. Amino acid sequence: CASSQDGGIRTDTQYF.

This clonotype has at least ten counts. The chain joins TRBV6-1 to TRBJ2-3; TRBD2 matches at 12 bases. In germline, CDR1 is MNHNS, CDR2 SASEGT. V was clipped by 8 bases and J by 4 bases; unmatched bases: 7. The CDR3 totals 15 residues. The CDR3, as DNA: TGTGCCAGCCAAGTACTAGCGGGAGGTCCAGATACGCAGTATTTT. Translation gives CASQVLAGGPDTQYF.

J is TRBJ2-6 and V is TRBV28, with D possibly matching TRBD2 (7 bases). V was clipped by 6 bases and J by 3 bases, with 21 bases between them. CDR1 MDHEN and CDR2 SYDVKM come from the germline V gene. The CDR3 loop spans 18 amino acids. The DNA of the CDR3 is TGTGCCAGCAGCCAGCTGAGGGCCGGGGGGCTTGGGGCCAACGTCCTGACTTTC. Translating gives CASSQLRAGGLGANVLTF.

J is TRBJ2-1 and V is TRBV11-2; the D gene is possibly TRBD2 (6 bases). This CDR3 region has 15 residues. Per the germline V gene, CDR1 is SGHAT and CDR2 is FQNNGV. V lost 5 bases and J 3 bases, leaving 14 bases between the germline ends. The CDR3 DNA sequence: TGTGCCAGCAGCCCGGAGGTGGACTACTACAATGAGCAGTTCTTC. It translates to CASSPEVDYYNEQFF.

The chain has TRBV6-4 and TRBJ1-2; TRBD1 matches 7 bases. Losses at the gene ends were 6 bases for V and 2 bases for J; bases not matched to a gene: 15. CDR1 MRHNA and CDR2 SNTAGT come from the germline V gene. This CDR3 contains 17 residues. The CDR3: CASRDRDSPWENYGYTF. The CDR3 DNA follows: TGTGCCAGCAGAGACCGGGACAGCCCATGGGAAAACTATGGCTACACCTTC.

This clonotype occurred many times. This sequence joins TRBV6-1 and TRBJ2-3; 10 nucleotides match TRBD2. CDR3 length equals 14 residues. Looked up from germline, CDR1 is MNHNS and CDR2 is SASEGT. V gave up 8 bases and J gave up 4 bases; unmatched junction bases: 6. CDR3 nucleotide sequence: TGTGCCAGCGGTCTAGCGGGGGCCCCAGATACGCAGTATTTT. Its translation is CASGLAGAPDTQYF.

There are a few counts of this clonotype. The chain combines TRBV19 with TRBJ2-2; 9 positions match TRBD1. The CDR3 has 17 amino acids. Per germline, CDR1 LNHDA and CDR2 SQIVND (reference sequence). V gave up 6 bases and J gave up 0 bases; unmatched junction bases: 8. CDR3 sequence (DNA): TGTGCCAGTAGGGGGGACAGGGCGAGGACGAACACCGGGGAGCTGTTTTTT. Encoded protein: CASRGDRARTNTGELFF.

This clonotype occurred a few times. J is TRBJ2-2 and V is TRBV7-9; TRBD1 aligns across 10 bases. The CDR3 consists of 15 residues. With V trimmed by 5 bases and J by 6 bases, 6 bases remained unmatched. In germline, CDR1 is SEHNR, CDR2 FQNEAQ (reference sequence). CDR3 nucleotide sequence: TGTGCCAGCAGCACGCAGACAGGGGGCGCCGGGGAGCTGTTTTTT. Translation gives CASSTQTGGAGELFF.

The rearrangement uses TRBV6-2 or TRBV6-3 and TRBJ2-5, with 8 bases that match TRBD1. V lost 7 bases and J lost 5; bases outside the gene matches: 6. The CDR3 contains 13 residues. Germline CDR1 MNHEY, CDR2 SVGEGT. The CDR3 spells CASNRDRRETQYF. The CDR3, as DNA: TGTGCCAGCAACCGGGACAGGAGGGAGACCCAGTACTTC.

This clonotype was detected only a few times. CDR3 DNA sequence: TGCGCCAGCAGCCAAGCCGCAGATAGGCGGAATTCACCCCTCCACTTT. Its translation is CASSQAADRRNSPLHF. The chain combines TRBV4-1 with TRBJ1-6; D gene unclear. The ends were cut back, 1 base at V and 7 bases at J, with 14 bases in the middle. Germline V gene data show CDR1 as MGHRA and CDR2 as YSYEKL. The CDR3 runs 16 residues.

In its sample, this clonotype was seen once. A much larger clone lies a single base off, so this may be a read error. This rearrangement joins TRBV3-1 to TRBJ2-7; no reliable D call. Germline CDR1 reads LGHDT; CDR2 reads YNNKEL (reference sequence). This CDR3 contains 13 residues. V was clipped by 0 bases and J by 3 bases, with 6 bases between them. CDR3 amino acids: CASSQETVYEQYF. The CDR3, as DNA: TGTGCCAGCAGCCAAGAGACTGTCTACGAGCAGTACTTC.

This clonotype was picked up many times. The chain joins TRBV7-9 to TRBJ2-5, with 13 bases fitting TRBD2. With V trimmed by 3 bases and J by 4 bases, 5 bases remained unmatched. The CDR3 consists of 16 residues. The germline V gene has CDR1 SEHNR and CDR2 FQNEAQ (reference sequence). This CDR3 is CASSFGGLAGPETQYF. As DNA, the CDR3 is TGTGCCAGCAGCTTTGGGGGACTAGCGGGACCAGAGACCCAGTACTTC.

The V and J genes are TRBV10-2 and TRBJ2-7, with 9 bases aligning to TRBD1. The CDR3 is 12 residues long. V lost 7 bases, J lost 3 bases, and 1 base stayed unmatched. In germline, CDR1 is WSHSY, CDR2 SAAADI. The CDR3 protein is CASNRGLYEQYF. The CDR3 nucleotides read TGCGCCAGCAACAGGGGGCTCTACGAGCAGTACTTC.

This clonotype came up a few times. J is TRBJ2-3 and V is TRBV6-1, with D possibly TRBD1 on 6 matching bases. Germline CDR1 is MNHNS and CDR2 is SASEGT. The CDR3 is 13 amino acids. V was cut by 6 bases and J by 5 bases, with 12 bases left in between. The CDR3 DNA reads as TGTGCCAGCAGGCCCACAGGGATAGATACGCAGTATTTT. This encodes CASRPTGIDTQYF.

Many counts were recorded for this clonotype. The chain uses TRBV2 and TRBJ2-5; a possible D gene is TRBD2 (6 bases). CDR1 and CDR2 (germline): SNHLY, FYNNEI. V lost 4 bases, J lost 3 bases, and 9 bases lay in between. CDR3 length equals 13 residues. CDR3 amino acids: CASSAGGKETQYF. CDR3 sequence (DNA): TGTGCCAGCAGTGCCGGGGGAAAAGAGACCCAGTACTTC.